This T cell receptor (beta chain) is from a study of cytomegalovirus exposure and HLA in healthy donors (dated by TCRdb to 2017 to 2019). Regarding the research as a whole: An earlier analysis of roughly 570 of the donors reported approximately 260 Gb of sequence data and 117 million unique TCR beta sequences obtained from roughly 180 million T cells. An early release that covered around 590 HLA-typed donors contained approximately 300 gigabases of sequencing data and 85 million to 100 million unique TCR sequences. Of the 300 to 450 genotyped donors, over 65% fell in the genetic ancestry cluster associated with self-reported Caucasian donors. The study aimed to test whether cataloging public T cell receptors could reveal signatures of past pathogen exposure. The study used immunosequencing to profile the T cell repertoires of more than 650 subjects and linked those repertoires to cytomegalovirus serostatus. Besides the first cohort of 500 to 700 subjects, a separate validation cohort made up of around 120 different subjects was used. The study combined high-throughput TCR immunosequencing, statistical association of individual TCRs with disease status, and machine learning to predict cytomegalovirus infection status. A later analysis re-analyzed previously published TCR beta repertoires from approximately 700 donors and added high-resolution HLA genotyping to study TCR occurrence patterns. Rather than using new phenotypic data, the later analysis identified candidate immune exposures from TCR beta sequences and from how often those sequences occurred across donors. In an earlier analysis of more than 550 of the donors, high-throughput TCR beta sequencing was used to judge whether each TCR beta V gene segment behaved as functional or pseudogenic. Alongside the repertoire data, information on donor age, sex, ethnicity and CMV serostatus was compiled. Genome-wide SNP genotypes for about 55% of the roughly 670 donors were used in a later genetic analysis, which treated that subset as a discovery cohort. Every discovery cohort repertoire had been produced on one sequencing platform. HLA typing covered class I and class II loci at four-digit resolution. The number of donors typed differed by locus, with 629-630 for A, B, C, DRB1 and DQB1, roughly 520 for DQA1, some 570 for DPA1, and 450 to 480 for DPB1. Several DR-DQ haplotypes were treated as single units for association and clustering because of strong linkage in the cohort. Among some 400 genotyped donors of the cohort, an average of approximately 220,000 unique TCR beta nucleotide sequences was sequenced per donor, of which about 19% were non-productive.

Overall study outcomes, separate from this receptor: In a later genetic analysis, a missense DCLRE1C variant was associated with V-gene and J-gene trimming of TCR beta chains, and the association was replicated in an independent cohort. Because some donors lacked HLA typing at each locus, the association tests relied only on the typed subset. Because counts were too low, under 20 rarely observed V segments, including chromosome 9 orphons, were left out of the earlier analysis of approximately 580 of the donors. In the study, 150 to 200 TCR beta chains were listed as associated with cytomegalovirus. The classifier was reported to diagnose cytomegalovirus status with high specificity and sensitivity in both the original and validation cohorts. The cohort was sequenced for TCR beta chains only, and without alpha or paired-chain data the features that could be detected were limited. Because the 87-base-pair reads could not distinguish some IMGT-functional V segments, including TRBV6-2 and TRBV6-3, those segments were excluded. Roughly uniform sequencing depth across donors was assumed in presence/absence analyses, although this assumption may not hold. The only immune exposure information available for the cohort was CMV serostatus. According to a later genetic analysis, donors in an Asian-associated ancestry cluster had fewer N-insertions in productive TCRs than the approximately 650-donor mean. A later analysis found that TCR association rates varied across HLA loci, with DRB1 alleles showing the most associated TCRs and HLA-C alleles the fewest. An earlier analysis of approximately 590 of the donors showed that most TCR beta V segments appeared in productive rearrangements either about 87% or about 30% of the time, which broadly matched IMGT annotations. Most TCR sequences were seen in very few donors, while some public TCRs were found in many individuals. When HLA alleles, especially DR and DQ, strongly co-occurred, attributing TCR associations to individual alleles was difficult. A later analysis associated about 17,000 TCR beta sequences with specific HLA alleles at a false discovery rate of 0.05. According to the authors, the approach could potentially be generalized to other disease states and immunological phenotypes. Correlated functional status among segregating V segments might reflect linkage disequilibrium, but an unknown experimental factor could not be ruled out. A later analysis found that most CMV-associated TCR beta chains appeared HLA-restricted, with HLA associations seemingly driven largely by CMV exposure. In a later analysis, HLA-associated TCR beta chains were found to be more clonally expanded and to have lower generation probabilities than equally common non-associated chains. A later analysis reported that several top co-occurrence clusters appeared linked to parvovirus B19, influenza, CMV and Epstein-Barr virus. The sequencing pipeline was judged likely to have produced a cluster of highly shared sequence variants as a technical artifact. Three of the identified cytomegalovirus-associated TCR beta chains were confirmed in vitro to be specific for cytomegalovirus antigens. A further reported finding was that TCR beta sequences accurately predicted the HLA-A and HLA-B alleles for most subjects in the first cohort.

The CDR3 contains 14 residues, cysteine and phenylalanine counted. Solely the CDR3 DNA is kept, with 42 bases framed from the first base. The germline V gene provides CDR1 SGHRS and CDR2 YFSETQ. V is cut back by 7 bases and J by 8 bases, with 11 bases in the junction unmatched. Points on this clone: Its cognate antigen has yet to be identified. No base-level quality is on record; no much larger clone is a single base apart.

Receptors were amplified or captured by the immunoSEQ multiplex PCR assay. The multiplex PCR relied on a mix of 60 forward primers for TCR Vbeta segments and 13 reverse primers for TCR Jbeta segments. A multiplex PCR assay on genomic DNA amplified the CDR3 region of rearranged TCR beta genes. On the Illumina HiSeq System, the amplified TCR beta libraries were sequenced as 87-base-pair reads. The study's own analysis went as follows. A later analysis counted about 76 million unique TCR beta chains across the approximately 700 repertoires, and around 9.9 million of these chains were shared by at least two donors. Raw reads were error-corrected and collapsed into unique sequences by a nearest-neighbor algorithm in which closely related sequences were merged to remove PCR and sequencing errors. Alignment of CDR3 sequences to IMGT reference sequences was used to assign V, D and J gene segments. For a sequence to be retained, a match of at least six nucleotides was required to both a V gene segment and a J gene segment. Rearrangements were classified as productive when the CDR3 lacked stop codons and remained in frame with V and J, and all other rearrangements were classified as non-productive. CDR3 was defined according to IMGT convention as the region running from the second conserved V-encoded cysteine to the conserved J-encoded phenylalanine. In an earlier analysis of roughly 610 of the donors, sequences lacking an unambiguous match to a single V gene segment were excluded. In an earlier analysis of 587 of the donors, V segments were called functional above 56.7% productive rearrangements and were called segregating when the between-donor standard deviation exceeded 5%. A statistical classification framework was built to diagnose cytomegalovirus status from the catalog of TCR beta chain sequences. V and J gene assignment, in a later analysis, came from comparing TCR nucleotide sequences with IMGT/GENE-DB human TR gene sequences. A later analysis assigned CDR3 sequences and most-parsimonious VDJ recombination scenarios with the TCRdist pipeline. In a later analysis, each TCR beta chain was defined by its CDR3 amino acid sequence together with its V-gene family, and reads without a unique V-gene family were excluded. In a later analysis, 450 to 600 highly shared, low-generation-probability nucleotide sequences were removed to address suspected cross-contamination and a sequencing artifact. For each public chain, a later analysis derived a clonal expansion index from normalized ranks of inferred template counts within each repertoire. In a later analysis, generation probabilities were computed using a VDJ recombination model fitted to out-of-frame rearrangements, and the results were checked against IGoR. Hypergeometric tests were used in a later analysis to score TCR-TCR, TCR-HLA and TCR-CMV co-occurrence, with a repertoire-size bias correction applied to the TCR pairs. A later analysis estimated false discovery rates by permuting HLA or CMV assignments 20 times. In a later analysis, co-occurring TCRs were grouped with DBSCAN, and TCRdist sequence similarity was added when clustering was performed within HLA-allele-positive subsets. Repertoires with fewer than 30,000 or more than 120,000 public chains, plus five repertoires with anomalous nucleotide sharing, were excluded from co-occurrence clustering. Entries here come from immuneACCESS through TCRdb and include only in-frame sequences with V and J called. Some clones fail to appear in such tables; in the studies checked, an unresolved V gene covers under half of the shortfall, and the cause of the remainder is unknown. Clone size and the V and J calls come from that table; the DNA yielded D and trimming. The table for this sample lists about 180,000 clones; about 80% of them were counted only once. Less than 4.5% of the sample is taken by the ten largest.

The cohort was made up of about 610 healthy bone marrow donors. Cohort members were all nominally healthy when sampled, although unrecorded immune exposures were likely present. The donor was CMV seropositive and belonged to the group of more than 250 seropositive cohort members. A peripheral blood sample was provided by each donor, and peripheral blood mononuclear cells were used for TCR beta sequencing. The Qiagen DNeasy Blood Extraction Kit was used to extract genomic DNA from the blood cell samples. The sample was PBMCs. This TCR was recovered from a woman aged 55-70 years in good health and CMV-seropositive. The rearranged chain carries TRBV5-1 and TRBJ1-4; a stretch of 7 junction bases matches TRBD1. The CDR3 protein is CASAYKGAEEKLFF. The DNA sequence reads TGCGCCAGCGCCTACAAGGGGGCGGAGGAAAAACTGTTTTTT.